The clone carrying this TCR beta chain was recorded many times. This sample was included in a study of metastatic and nonmetastatic thyroid tumors. The entire patient cohort was treatment-naive prior to thyroid surgery. Via MiXCR, TCRdb re-called the PCR reads. The table includes about 27,000 clones, about an eighth detected once. The germline V gene has CDR1 SGHRS and CDR2 YFSETQ. The CDR3 covers 14 residues. Trimming removed 4 bases at V and 4 bases at J, with 14 bases between. The rearrangement uses TRBV5-1 and TRBJ1-1; maybe TRBD1 (5 bases). This TCR was recovered from a female donor with papillary thyroid cancer or a benign thyroid nodule (not recorded which). Some clones in this sample may be carry-over from other donors' samples. Sequencing used blood. CDR3 region: CASSQSGGATEAFF. The CDR3 nucleotides are TGCGCCAGCAGCCAAAGTGGGGGAGCCACTGAAGCTTTCTTT.